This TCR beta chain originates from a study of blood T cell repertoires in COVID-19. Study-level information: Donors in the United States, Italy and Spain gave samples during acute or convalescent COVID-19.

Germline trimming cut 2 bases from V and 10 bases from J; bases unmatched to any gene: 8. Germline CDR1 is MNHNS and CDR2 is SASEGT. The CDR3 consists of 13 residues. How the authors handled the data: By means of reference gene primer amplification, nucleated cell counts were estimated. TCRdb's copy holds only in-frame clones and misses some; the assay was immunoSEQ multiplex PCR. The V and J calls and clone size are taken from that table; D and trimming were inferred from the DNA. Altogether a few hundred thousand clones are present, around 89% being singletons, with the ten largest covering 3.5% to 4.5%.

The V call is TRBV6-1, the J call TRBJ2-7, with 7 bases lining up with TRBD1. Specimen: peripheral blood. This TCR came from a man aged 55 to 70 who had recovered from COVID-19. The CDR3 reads CASSELQGTNQYF. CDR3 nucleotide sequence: TGTGCCAGCAGTGAACTACAGGGGACGAACCAGTACTTC.